The T cell receptor beta chain under discussion was sequenced for a study of human T cells and chemical hapten exposure listed by TCRdb under 2021. Regarding the study in general: For sensitization, 2% DPC in acetone was applied to an approximately 2 cm by approximately 2 cm area of upper inner arm skin. Weekly therapeutic DPC doses were additionally applied to the scalp of patients throughout the approximately 25-week study period. Patch testing was done on the upper back using Finn chambers containing 0.01% DPC, and results were scored after 6 days according to International Contact Dermatitis Research Group standards. Alopecia areata with under or over 50% scalp involvement, alopecia totalis and alopecia universalis were represented in the patient cohort, which was mostly female. Libraries were pooled for sequencing, and per-sample TCR yields varied mainly because of small differences in library volumes within the pool. This study followed changes in the peripheral blood TCR repertoire in vivo during primary and secondary sensitization of alopecia patients to the hapten diphenylcyclopropenone (DPC). Patient blood was sampled pre-sensitization (week 0) and at 2, 6 and about 24 weeks after DPC sensitization. For TCR sequencing, blood came from twenty-nine alopecia patients at anywhere from one to four time points (pre-sensitization, 2, 6 and 24 weeks).

The library came from RACE. For sequencing, a NextSeq 500 was employed. During library preparation, unique molecular identifiers were attached to individual cDNA molecules so that TCRs could be counted quantitatively and reproducibly. From each blood RNA sample, both TCR alpha and TCR beta chains were sequenced. Concerning the study's data processing: A median of roughly 100,000 TCRs per sample was observed, with a range of 23,224 to 690,600. V, J and CDR3 annotation of the TCR reads was performed with the Decombinator software suite. For PS versus PT1 abundance plots, all samples were subsampled to the same number of TCRs (28,000). Expanded TCRs were defined as absent before sensitization and observed at least eight times at the 2-week time point. The raw public reads went through TCRdb reprocessing: fastp at Q25, MiXCR clone calling, in-frame beta chains kept. Each entry is one CDR3 protein sequence, shown with its most common DNA and genes. TCRdb, not the authors, supplied the V and J calls. The sample table contains roughly 40,000 distinct CDR3 sequences; only one count was recorded for 9.5% to 15% of them. Jointly, the top ten make up 4.5% to 6% of the sample.

In the paper's terms, the time point label means: pre-sensitization, week 0. Taken with the paper, the label for treatment or condition translates to: therapeutic diphenylcyclopropenone sensitization with weekly scalp DPC. At every patch-test visit, the blood draw took place before the patch test was put on. Patients were considered eligible if aged 18 to 70, diagnosed with alopecia and deemed suitable for DPC therapy, and patients were excluded if pregnant. Unfractionated whole blood was collected in Tempus Blood RNA tubes, and total RNA was extracted from that blood. The paper as a whole reports these results and caveats: Because all patients had alopecia, a presumed autoimmune disease, the immune response of the patients might differ from that of healthy individuals. DPC sensitization did not change how many TCRs were above 1 in 1000 frequency, and no evidence was found of alterations in global repertoire structure. Patch test score was positively correlated with the number of PT1 expanded TCRs, with significance at thresholds 8, 16 and 32 but not at 4. After repeated subsampling, changes were observed in the strength of the expansion versus patch-test correlation and in the threshold at which the correlation became significant. Significantly more large CDR3 similarity clusters were formed by expanded TCRs than by pre-sensitization or healthy control sets, consistent with antigen-driven responses.

In regard to this clonotype: The antigen it recognizes is unknown. No much larger clone exists at a distance of one base, and base qualities are not known.

V lost 1 base and J lost 3 bases; the stretch between them is 13 bases long. The CDR3, cysteine through phenylalanine, is 16 amino acids long. The DNA shown is the 48-base CDR3, in frame from base 1. The CDR1 and CDR2 encoded by the germline V gene (reference sequence) are SEHNR and FQNEAQ. Sequences were derived from whole blood, sampled in connection with sensitization to the hapten diphenylcyclopropenone (DPC). Recombination linked TRBV7-9 to TRBJ2-1; the D gene is possibly TRBD1, with 5 bases matching. This receptor was taken from a woman aged 25 to 39 with alopecia areata. Some clones in this sample may be carry-over from other donors' samples. The nucleotide sequence reads TGTGCCAGCAGCTTAGAGGCAGGGAACCGCTACAATGAGCAGTTCTTC. Translation gives CASSLEAGNRYNEQFF. Joined to the reference TRBV7-9 and TRBJ2-1 proteins, this CDR3 gives the full variable domain: DTGVSQNPRHKITKRGQNVTFRCDPISEHNRLYWYRQTLGQGPEFLTYFQNEAQLEKSRLLSDRFSAERPKGSFSTLEIQRTEQGDSAMYLCASSLEAGNRYNEQFFGPGTRLTVL.